This TCR beta chain was captured in a study of CXCR3-negative and CXCR3-positive naive CD8 T cells. Study-wide results and caveats: Relative to CXCR3-negative naive cells, CXCR3-positive naive cells had more hydrophobic TRB CDR3s.

Preparation of TRB cDNA libraries relied on 5' RACE carrying UMI labels. TCRdb re-called the 5' RACE reads and shows each CDR3 protein once, DNA omitted. The sample table includes 75,000 to 90,000 distinct CDR3 sequences. Notes on this clonotype: Its antigen is currently unknown.

The receptor was derived from a human donor in good health. Some clones in this sample may be carry-over from other donors' samples. The specimen was naive CXCR3+ CD8+ T cells from blood. The subset here: CD45RO-CCR7+CD27+CD95- naive CD8+ T cells expressing CXCR3 (TNR3+).

CDR3 loop: CSVVSGSYQETQYF. This rearrangement joins TRBV29-1 to TRBJ2-5; TCRdb's D call, TRBD1, is unchecked because there is no DNA. Germline loops: CDR1 SQVTM, CDR2 ANQGSEA. The CDR3 contains 14 residues. Filled out from reference TRBV29-1 and TRBJ2-5, the complete variable domain reads SAVISQKPSRDICQRGTSLTIQCQVDSQVTMMFWYRQQPGQSLTLIATANQGSEATYESGFVIDKFPISRPNLTFSTLTVSNMSPEDSSIYLCSVVSGSYQETQYFGPGTRLLVL.